This is a list of T cell receptor beta chains from one sample in a study of cytotoxic CD8 clonotypes in ibrutinib-treated CLL. Clones were sequenced by immunoSEQ multiplex PCR, and TCRdb holds only the in-frame ones, with some missing. This sample has 250,000 to 350,000 clones; approximately 76% occur once, and the top ten carry about 5.8%. Sequencing used PBMCs, obtained at disease progression, from a patient treated with ibrutinib. Every receptor here comes from a human donor with chronic lymphocytic leukemia. The CDR3 runs from the conserved cysteine through the conserved F or W. Fields, in order: J gene, V gene, D gene, CDR3 protein. A D gene is named only where the DNA matches it firmly.

>TRBJ1-4|TRBV7-9|-
CASSLVGGVDEKLFF
>TRBJ1-1|TRBV5-8|TRBD1
CASSYRGEAFF
>TRBJ2-1|TRBV7-3|TRBD2
CASSWGLAGFDEQFF
>TRBJ1-2|TRBV4-1|TRBD1
CASSQERTGVYGYGYTF
>TRBJ2-7|TRBV9|TRBD1
CASSPRTGRGYEQYF
>TRBJ2-1|TRBV2|-
CASMRGNYNEQFF
>TRBJ1-1|TRBV5-1|TRBD1
CASSLVYRGTEAFF
>TRBJ1-5|TRBV27|-
CASSLGGYNQPQHF
>TRBJ2-3|TRBV13|TRBD1
CASTPGRTGGPDTQYF
>TRBJ2-3|TRBV4-1|TRBD1
CASSQSRDRGGGTDTQYF
>TRBJ2-7|TRBV15|-
CATSRGSGPTYEQYF
>TRBJ2-1|TRBV10-3|TRBD2
CATSIPSGSHNEQFF
>TRBJ1-4|TRBV18|-
CASSPRGRTPATNEKLFF
>TRBJ1-3|TRBV27|-
CASSWSYGNTIYF
>TRBJ2-2|TRBV13|-
CASSSRDRNTGELFF
>TRBJ2-6|TRBV15|-
CATSSRGFPGANVLTF